Below, 9 T cell receptor beta chains from the same sample are listed, as sequenced in a study of radiotherapy plus CTLA-4 blockade in lung cancer. Data came from immunoSEQ multiplex PCR; TCRdb stores just in-frame clones and leaves some out. The table lists about 73,000 clones, around 87% of them singletons. The sequencing here drew on peripheral blood, taken from a patient treated with radiotherapy plus ipilimumab. These receptor sequences come from a human donor with non-small cell lung cancer that progressed on radiotherapy plus ipilimumab.

This clone turned up a few times. The genes are TRBV29-1 and TRBJ2-1; unclear D gene. Germline assignment: CDR1 SQVTM and CDR2 ANQGSEA. V lost 3 bases and J lost 15, with 9 bases in between. The CDR3 sequence is 9 residues long. CDR3 loop: CSVEEHPFF. The CDR3 nucleotides are TGCAGCGTTGAGGAGCATCCGTTCTTC.

This clone was detected only once. The chain is built from TRBV5-1 and TRBJ2-5; perhaps TRBD1 as D (6 bases). V lost 4 bases and J 0 bases, leaving 31 bases between the germline ends. CDR1 is SGHRS, CDR2 YFSETQ, per germline. The CDR3 sequence is 21 residues long. This chain's CDR3 is CASSQESIGQFRPTNQETQYF. The CDR3 DNA reads as TGCGCCAGCAGCCAAGAATCAATAGGACAGTTTCGACCTACAAACCAAGAGACCCAGTACTTC.

The chain is built from TRBV5-8 and TRBJ2-3, with 8 bases matching TRBD2. The CDR3 totals 12 residues. V lost 4 bases, J lost 5 bases, and 0 bases stayed unmatched. From germline, CDR1 is SGHTS and CDR2 YDEGEE. CDR3 bases: TGTGCCAGCAGCCTAGCGGGAGATACGCAGTATTTT. Translation: CASSLAGDTQYF.

This chain uses TRBV5-4 with TRBJ2-3; D not certain. Germline-derived CDR1 and CDR2 are SGHNT and YYREEE (reference sequence). This CDR3 has 14 amino acids. The germline V and J ends were trimmed by 5 bases and 0 bases, with 10 bases remaining between them. In DNA form, the CDR3 reads TGTGCCAGCAGTTCTGACCCAAGCACAGATACGCAGTATTTT. This encodes CASSSDPSTDTQYF.

The gene calls are TRBV6-6 and TRBJ1-1; no reliable D call. There are 14 residues in the CDR3. CDR1 and CDR2 (germline): MNHNY, SVGAGI (reference sequence). Trimming took off 6 bases at V and 5 bases at J, with 16 bases between the two ends. Here the CDR3 DNA reads TGTGCCAGCAGGACATCTCCTGGGGAAACTGAAGCTTTCTTT. Protein product: CASRTSPGETEAFF.

The chain couples TRBV30 to TRBJ1-5, with D unresolved. The V end was cut by 1 base, the J end by 7 bases, with 11 bases between. Germline CDR1 is GTSNPN and CDR2 is SVGIG (reference sequence). This CDR3 is built from 13 residues. The chain's CDR3 is CAWSERAGQPQHF. CDR3 nucleotides: TGTGCCTGGAGTGAGAGGGCGGGACAGCCCCAGCATTTT.

The J gene is TRBJ1-1, the V gene TRBV30, with D unresolved. Germline CDR1 GTSNPN, CDR2 SVGIG (reference sequence). The CDR3 is made up of 13 amino acids. V shed 0 bases and J shed 6 bases, with 11 bases lying between them. CDR3 in amino acids: CAWSVLFGPEAFF. Written as DNA, the CDR3 is TGTGCCTGGAGTGTATTATTCGGGCCTGAAGCTTTCTTT.

The V call is TRBV5-4, the J call TRBJ2-1, with TRBD2 matching 11 bases. Germline CDR1 is SGHNT and CDR2 is YYREEE (reference sequence). The CDR3 runs to 17 residues. V gave up 0 bases and J gave up 1 base; unmatched junction bases: 3. The CDR3 here is CASSLGLAGFSYNEQFF. The CDR3 nucleotides read TGTGCCAGCAGCTTGGGACTAGCGGGATTTTCCTACAATGAGCAGTTCTTC.

This clone showed up just a few times. CDR3 loop: CASSQYDRGRGEAFF. The CDR3 nucleotides read TGCGCCAGCAGTCAATATGATAGGGGGCGCGGTGAAGCTTTCTTT. The rearrangement uses TRBV23-1 and TRBJ1-1, with 7 positions matching TRBD1. TRBV23-1 is annotated as an ORF whose role is uncertain. Germline trimming cut 1 base from V and 7 bases from J; bases unmatched to any gene: 9. The CDR3 spans 15 residues.